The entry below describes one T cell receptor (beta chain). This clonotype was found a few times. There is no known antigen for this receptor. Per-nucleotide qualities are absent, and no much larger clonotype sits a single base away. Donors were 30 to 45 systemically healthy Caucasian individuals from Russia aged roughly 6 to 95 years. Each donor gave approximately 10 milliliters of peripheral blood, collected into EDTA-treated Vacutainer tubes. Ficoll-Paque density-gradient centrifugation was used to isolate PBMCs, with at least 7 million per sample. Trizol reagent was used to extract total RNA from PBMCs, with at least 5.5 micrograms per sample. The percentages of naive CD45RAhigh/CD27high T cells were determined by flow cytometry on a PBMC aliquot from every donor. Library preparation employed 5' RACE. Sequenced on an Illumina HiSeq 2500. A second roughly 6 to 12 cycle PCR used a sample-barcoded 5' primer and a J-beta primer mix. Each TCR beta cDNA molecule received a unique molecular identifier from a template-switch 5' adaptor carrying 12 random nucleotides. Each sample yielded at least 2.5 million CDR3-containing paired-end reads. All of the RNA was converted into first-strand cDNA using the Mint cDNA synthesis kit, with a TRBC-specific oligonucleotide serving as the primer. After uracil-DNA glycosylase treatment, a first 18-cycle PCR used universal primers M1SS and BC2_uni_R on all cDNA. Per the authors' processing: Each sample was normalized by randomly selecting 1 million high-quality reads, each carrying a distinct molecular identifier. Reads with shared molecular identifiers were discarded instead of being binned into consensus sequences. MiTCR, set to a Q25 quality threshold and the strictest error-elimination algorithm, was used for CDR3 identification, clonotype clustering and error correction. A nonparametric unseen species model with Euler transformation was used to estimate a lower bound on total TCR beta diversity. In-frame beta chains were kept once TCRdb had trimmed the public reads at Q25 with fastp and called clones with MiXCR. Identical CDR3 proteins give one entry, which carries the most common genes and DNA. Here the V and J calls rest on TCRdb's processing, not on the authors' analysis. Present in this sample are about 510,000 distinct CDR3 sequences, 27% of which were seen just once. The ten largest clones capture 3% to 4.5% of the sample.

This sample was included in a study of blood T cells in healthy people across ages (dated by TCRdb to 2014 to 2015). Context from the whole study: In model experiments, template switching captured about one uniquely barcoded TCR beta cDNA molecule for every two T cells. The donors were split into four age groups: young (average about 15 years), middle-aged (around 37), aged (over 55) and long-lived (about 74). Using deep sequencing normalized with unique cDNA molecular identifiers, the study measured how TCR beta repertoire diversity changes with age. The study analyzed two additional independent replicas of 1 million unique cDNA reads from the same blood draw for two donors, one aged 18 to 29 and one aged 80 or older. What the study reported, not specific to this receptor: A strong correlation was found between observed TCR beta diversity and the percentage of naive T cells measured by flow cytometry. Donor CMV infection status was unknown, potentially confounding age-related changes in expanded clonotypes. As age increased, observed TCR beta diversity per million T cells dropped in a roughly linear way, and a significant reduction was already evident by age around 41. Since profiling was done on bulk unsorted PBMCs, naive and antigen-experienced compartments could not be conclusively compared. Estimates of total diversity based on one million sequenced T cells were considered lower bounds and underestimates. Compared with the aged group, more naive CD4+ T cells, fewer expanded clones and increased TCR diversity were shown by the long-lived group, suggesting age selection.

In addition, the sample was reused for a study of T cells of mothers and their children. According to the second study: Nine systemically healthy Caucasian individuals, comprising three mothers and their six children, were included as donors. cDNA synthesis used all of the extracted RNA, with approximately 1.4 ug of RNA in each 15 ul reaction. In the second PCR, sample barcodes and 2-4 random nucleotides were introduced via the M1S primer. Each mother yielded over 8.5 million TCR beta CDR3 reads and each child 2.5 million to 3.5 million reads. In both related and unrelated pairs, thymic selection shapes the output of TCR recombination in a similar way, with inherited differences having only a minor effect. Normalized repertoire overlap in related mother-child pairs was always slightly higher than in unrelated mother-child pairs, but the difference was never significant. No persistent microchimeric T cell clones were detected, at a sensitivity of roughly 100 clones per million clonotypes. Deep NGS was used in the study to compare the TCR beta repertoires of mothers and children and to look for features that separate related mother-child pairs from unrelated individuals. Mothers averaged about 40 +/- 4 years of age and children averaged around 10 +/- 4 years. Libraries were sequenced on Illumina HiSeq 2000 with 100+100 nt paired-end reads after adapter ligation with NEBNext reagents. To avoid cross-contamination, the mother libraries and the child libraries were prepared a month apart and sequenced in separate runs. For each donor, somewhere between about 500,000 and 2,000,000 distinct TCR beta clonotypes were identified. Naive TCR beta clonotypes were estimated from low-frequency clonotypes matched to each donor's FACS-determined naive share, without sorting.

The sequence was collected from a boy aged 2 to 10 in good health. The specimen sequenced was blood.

The CDR3 protein is CASSQGAISYNEQFF. The DNA sequence follows: TGTGCCAGCAGCCAAGGGGCTATCTCCTACAATGAGCAGTTCTTC. The chain employs TRBV3-1 and TRBJ2-1; confidence is insufficient to name the D gene. CDR1 and CDR2 (LGHDT, YNNKEL) derive from the germline V gene (reference sequence). The CDR3 runs 15 residues from the cysteine to the phenylalanine. The read is trimmed to its CDR3 DNA, 45 bases read in frame from base 1. V is reduced by 1 base and J by 0 bases, leaving a spacing of 7 bases between them.